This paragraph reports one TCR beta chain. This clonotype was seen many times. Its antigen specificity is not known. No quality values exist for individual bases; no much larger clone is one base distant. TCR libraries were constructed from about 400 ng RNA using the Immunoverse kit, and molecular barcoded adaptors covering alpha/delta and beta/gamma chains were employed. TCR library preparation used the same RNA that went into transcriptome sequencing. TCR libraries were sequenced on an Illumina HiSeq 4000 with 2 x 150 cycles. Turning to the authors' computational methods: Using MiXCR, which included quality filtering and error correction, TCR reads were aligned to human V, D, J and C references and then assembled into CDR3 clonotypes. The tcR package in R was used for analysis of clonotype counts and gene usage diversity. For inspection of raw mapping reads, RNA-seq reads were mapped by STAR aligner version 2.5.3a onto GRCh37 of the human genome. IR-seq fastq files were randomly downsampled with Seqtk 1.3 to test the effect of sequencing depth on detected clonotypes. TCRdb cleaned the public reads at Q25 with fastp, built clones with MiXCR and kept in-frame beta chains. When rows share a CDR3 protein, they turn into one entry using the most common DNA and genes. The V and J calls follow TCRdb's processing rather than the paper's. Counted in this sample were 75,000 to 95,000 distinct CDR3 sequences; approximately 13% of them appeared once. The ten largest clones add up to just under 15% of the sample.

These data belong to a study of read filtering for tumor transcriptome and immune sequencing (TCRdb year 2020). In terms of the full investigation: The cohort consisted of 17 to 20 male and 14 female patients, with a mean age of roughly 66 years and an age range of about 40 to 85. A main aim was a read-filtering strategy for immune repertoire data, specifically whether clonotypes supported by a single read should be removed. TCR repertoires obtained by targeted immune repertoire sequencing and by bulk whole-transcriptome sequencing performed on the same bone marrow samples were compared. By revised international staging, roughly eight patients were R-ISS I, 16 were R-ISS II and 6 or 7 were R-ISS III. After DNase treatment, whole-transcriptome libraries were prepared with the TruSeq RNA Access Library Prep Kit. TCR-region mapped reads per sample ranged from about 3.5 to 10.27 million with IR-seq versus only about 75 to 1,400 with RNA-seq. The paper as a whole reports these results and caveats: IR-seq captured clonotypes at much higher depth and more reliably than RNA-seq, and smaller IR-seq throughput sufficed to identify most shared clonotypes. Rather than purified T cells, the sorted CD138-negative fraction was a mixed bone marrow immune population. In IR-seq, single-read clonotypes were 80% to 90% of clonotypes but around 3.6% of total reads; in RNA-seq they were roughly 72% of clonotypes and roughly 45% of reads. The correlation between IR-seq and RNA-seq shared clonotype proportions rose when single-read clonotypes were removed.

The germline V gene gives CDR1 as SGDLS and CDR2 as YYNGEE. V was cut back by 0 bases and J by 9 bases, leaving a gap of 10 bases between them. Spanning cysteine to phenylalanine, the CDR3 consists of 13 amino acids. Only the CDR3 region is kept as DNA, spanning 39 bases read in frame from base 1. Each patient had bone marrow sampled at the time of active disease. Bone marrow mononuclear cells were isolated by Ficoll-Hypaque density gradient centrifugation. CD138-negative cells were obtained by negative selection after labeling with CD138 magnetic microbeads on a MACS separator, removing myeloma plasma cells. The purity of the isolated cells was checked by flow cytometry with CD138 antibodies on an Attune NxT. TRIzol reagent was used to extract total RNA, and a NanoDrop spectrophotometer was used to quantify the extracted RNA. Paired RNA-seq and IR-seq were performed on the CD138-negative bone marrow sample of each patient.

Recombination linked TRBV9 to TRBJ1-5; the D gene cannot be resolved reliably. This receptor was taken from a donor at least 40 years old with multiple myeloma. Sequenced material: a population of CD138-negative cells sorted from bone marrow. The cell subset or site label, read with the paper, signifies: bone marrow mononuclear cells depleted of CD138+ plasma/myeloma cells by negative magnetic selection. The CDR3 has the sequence CASSVDVTGPQHF. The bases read TGTGCCAGCAGCGTAGACGTCACGGGGCCCCAGCATTTT.